The rows below give T cell receptor beta chains drawn from one sample of a study of control samples from healthy donors and cancer patients. The assay was immunoSEQ multiplex PCR, and TCRdb's table has in-frame clones only and misses some. This table holds about 55,000 clones, approximately 95% found once. The sequencing input was blood. These receptor sequences come from a young woman in good health. Both conserved end residues are part of each CDR3. The D gene is left open where the match is weak. Size tells how often a clone was seen (once, few, many) or the class of an expanded clone, and some rows leave it out.

CDR3	DNA	V	J	D	size
CASTSGTGVYEQYF	TGTGCCAGTACCTCCGGGACAGGGGTCTACGAGCAGTACTTC	TRBV19	TRBJ2-7	TRBD1	-
CASSFVTGGDGYTF	TGTGCCAGCAGCTTTGTCACAGGGGGTGATGGCTACACCTTC	TRBV7-9	TRBJ1-2	TRBD1	-
CASDGTRGFNEQFF	TGTGCCAGCGACGGGACTAGAGGTTTCAATGAGCAGTTCTTC	TRBV28	TRBJ2-1	TRBD2	-
CPQSGFTTGYNEQFF	TGTCCCCAGAGTGGGTTCACCACGGGGTACAATGAGCAGTTCTTC	TRBV6-4	TRBJ2-1	-	-
CASSAVSTDTQYF	TGTGCCAGCAGCGCCGTAAGCACAGATACGCAGTATTTT	TRBV9	TRBJ2-3	-	once
CASRRGQGATYEQYF	TGTGCCAGCAGGCGGGGGCAGGGGGCCACCTACGAGCAGTACTTC	TRBV28	TRBJ2-7	-	few
CASSVGASGGSTQYF	TGTGCCAGCAGCGTAGGGGCTAGCGGGGGAAGTACGCAGTATTTT	TRBV9	TRBJ2-3	TRBD2	once
CASSSGTQQETQYF	TGCGCCAGCAGTTCCGGGACTCAGCAAGAGACCCAGTACTTC	TRBV5-1	TRBJ2-5	-	-
CAIREDRPGPQHF	TGTGCCATCAGGGAGGACAGGCCGGGGCCCCAGCATTTT	TRBV10-3	TRBJ1-5	TRBD1	-
CAWRSQRQGLNYGYTF	TGTGCCTGGAGGTCCCAGAGACAGGGCCTTAACTATGGCTACACCTTC	TRBV30	TRBJ1-2	TRBD1	-
CASSYSGLVSSEQYF	TGTGCCAGCAGTTACTCGGGACTAGTATCATCCGAGCAGTACTTC	TRBV6-2/TRBV6-3	TRBJ2-7	TRBD2	-